This TCR beta chain appears in the sequencing data of a study of blood T cell repertoires in COVID-19. Looking at the study overall: The United States, Italy and Spain provided the acute and convalescent COVID-19 samples. From T cells, B-cell-depleted T cells, or PBMCs came the material, which was cDNA or gDNA.

Germline V gene lookup returns CDR1 SGHAT and CDR2 FQNNGV. The CDR3 covers 14 residues. V was pared by 4 bases and J by 3 bases, with 4 bases of the junction left unmatched. Per the original data handling: From reference gene primer amplification, estimates of nucleated cell counts were derived. This table comes from immunoSEQ multiplex PCR, and its TCRdb copy is limited to in-frame clones, with some not included. V, J and clone size reflect that table, while D and trimming were determined from the DNA. The sample gives tens of thousands of clones, almost 85% of which show up once; about 15% is in the top ten. Followed longitudinally, the Seattle patients had been enrolled during active infection.

V and J are TRBV11-2 and TRBJ2-5; 8 bases are shared with TRBD2. Sequences were obtained from peripheral blood. This sequence was found in a man in his fifties or sixties with COVID-19, enrolled during active disease. CDR3 protein: CASSSYSGKETQYF. DNA for the CDR3: TGTGCCAGCAGCTCCTATAGCGGGAAAGAGACCCAGTACTTC.